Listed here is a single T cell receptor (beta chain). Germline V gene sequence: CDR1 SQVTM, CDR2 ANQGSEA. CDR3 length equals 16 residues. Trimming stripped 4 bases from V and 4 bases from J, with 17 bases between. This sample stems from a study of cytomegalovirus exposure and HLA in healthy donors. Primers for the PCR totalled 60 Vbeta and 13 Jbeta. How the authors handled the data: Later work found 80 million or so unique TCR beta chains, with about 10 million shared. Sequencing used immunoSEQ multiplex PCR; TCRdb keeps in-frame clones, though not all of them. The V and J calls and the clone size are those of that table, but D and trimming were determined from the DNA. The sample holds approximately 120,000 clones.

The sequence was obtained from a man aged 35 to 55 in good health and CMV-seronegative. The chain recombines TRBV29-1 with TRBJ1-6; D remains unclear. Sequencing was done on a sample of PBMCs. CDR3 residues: CSVARKESIYNSPLHF. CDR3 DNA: TGCAGCGTTGCCAGGAAAGAGAGCATTTATAATTCACCCCTCCACTTT. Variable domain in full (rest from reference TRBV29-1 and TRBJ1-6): SAVISQKPSRDICQRGTSLTIQCQVDSQVTMMFWYRQQPGQSLTLIATANQGSEATYESGFVIDKFPISRPNLTFSTLTVSNMSPEDSSIYLCSVARKESIYNSPLHFGNGTRLTVT.